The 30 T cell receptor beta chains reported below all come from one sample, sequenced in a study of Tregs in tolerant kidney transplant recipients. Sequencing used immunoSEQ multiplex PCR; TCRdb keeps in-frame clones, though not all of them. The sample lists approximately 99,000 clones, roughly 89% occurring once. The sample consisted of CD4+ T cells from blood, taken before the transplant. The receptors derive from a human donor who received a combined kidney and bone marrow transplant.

CDR3 coding DNA: TGTGCCAGCAGCCTGGGGGGACTAGCGGGGCACTCTGGGGCCAACGTCCTGACTTTC. Translating it yields CASSLGGLAGHSGANVLTF. The V gene is TRBV5-4, the J gene TRBJ2-6; 13 nucleotides line up with TRBD2. The CDR3 consists of 19 residues. Germline V gene data show CDR1 as SGHNT and CDR2 as YYREEE (reference sequence). Trimming at V came to 4 bases and at J to 0 bases, leaving 7 bases not matched to a gene.

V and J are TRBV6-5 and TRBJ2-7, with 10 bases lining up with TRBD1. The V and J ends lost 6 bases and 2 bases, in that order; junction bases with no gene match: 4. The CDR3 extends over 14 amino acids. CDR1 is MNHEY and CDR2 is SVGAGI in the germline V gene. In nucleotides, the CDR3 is TGTGCCAGCAGCCACGGACAGGGGGCCTACGAGCAGTACTTC. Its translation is CASSHGQGAYEQYF.

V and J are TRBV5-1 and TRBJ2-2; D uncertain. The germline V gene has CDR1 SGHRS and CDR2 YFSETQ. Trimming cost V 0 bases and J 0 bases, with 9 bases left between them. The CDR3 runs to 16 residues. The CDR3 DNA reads TGCGCCAGCAGCTTGGGTGACACGACGAACACCGGGGAGCTGTTTTTT. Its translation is CASSLGDTTNTGELFF.

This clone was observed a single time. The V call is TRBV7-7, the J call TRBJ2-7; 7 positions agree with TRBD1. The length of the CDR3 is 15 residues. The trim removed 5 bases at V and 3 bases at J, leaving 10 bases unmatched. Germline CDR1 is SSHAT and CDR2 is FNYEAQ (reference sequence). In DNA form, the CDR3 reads TGTGCCAGCAGCCCCGCTCCCGACAGGGACTACGAGCAGTACTTC. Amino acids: CASSPAPDRDYEQYF.

CDR3 region: CASSPRSGGANEKLFF. Written as DNA, the CDR3 is TGTGCCAGCAGCCCCCGGTCCGGCGGGGCTAATGAAAAACTGTTTTTT. This chain joins TRBV7-9 and TRBJ1-4; D is uncertain. The CDR3 is 16 residues long. CDR1 is SEHNR, CDR2 FQNEAQ, per germline (reference sequence). V lost 5 bases and J lost 3, with 16 bases in between.

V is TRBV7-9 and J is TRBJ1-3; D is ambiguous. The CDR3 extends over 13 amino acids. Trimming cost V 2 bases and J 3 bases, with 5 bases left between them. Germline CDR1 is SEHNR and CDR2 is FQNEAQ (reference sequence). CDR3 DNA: TGTGCCAGCAGCTTAAATATTGGAAACACCATATATTTT. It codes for CASSLNIGNTIYF.

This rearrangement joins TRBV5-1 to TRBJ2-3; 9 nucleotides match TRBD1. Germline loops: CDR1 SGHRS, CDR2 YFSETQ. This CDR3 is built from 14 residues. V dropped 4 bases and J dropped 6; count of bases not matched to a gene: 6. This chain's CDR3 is CASSGQGRQDTQYF. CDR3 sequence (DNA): TGCGCCAGCAGCGGACAGGGGAGACAGGATACGCAGTATTTT.

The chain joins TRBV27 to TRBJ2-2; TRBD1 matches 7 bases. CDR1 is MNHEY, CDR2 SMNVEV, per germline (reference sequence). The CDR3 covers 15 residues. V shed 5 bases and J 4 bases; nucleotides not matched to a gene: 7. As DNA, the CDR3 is TGTGCCAGCAGTGCATGGACAGGCGTCACCGGGGAGCTGTTTTTT. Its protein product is CASSAWTGVTGELFF.

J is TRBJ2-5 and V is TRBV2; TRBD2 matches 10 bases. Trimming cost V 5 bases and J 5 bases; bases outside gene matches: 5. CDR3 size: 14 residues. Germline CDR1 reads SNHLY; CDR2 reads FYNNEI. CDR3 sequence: CASSSGGADETQYF. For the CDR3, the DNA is TGTGCCAGCAGTAGCGGGGGGGCGGACGAGACCCAGTACTTC.

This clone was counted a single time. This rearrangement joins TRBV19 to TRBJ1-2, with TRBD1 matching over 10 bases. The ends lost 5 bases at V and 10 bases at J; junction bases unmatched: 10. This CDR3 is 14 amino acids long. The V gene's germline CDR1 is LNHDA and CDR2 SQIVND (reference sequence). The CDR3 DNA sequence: TGTGCCAGTAGTGTGGTCCGGGACAGGGGTGCCTACACCTTC. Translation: CASSVVRDRGAYTF. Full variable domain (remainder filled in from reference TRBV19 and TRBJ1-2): DGGITQSPKYLFRKEGQNVTLSCEQNLNHDAMYWYRQDPGQGLRLIYYSQIVNDFQKGDIAEGYSVSREKKESFPLTVTSAQKNPTAFYLCASSVVRDRGAYTFGSGTRLTVV.

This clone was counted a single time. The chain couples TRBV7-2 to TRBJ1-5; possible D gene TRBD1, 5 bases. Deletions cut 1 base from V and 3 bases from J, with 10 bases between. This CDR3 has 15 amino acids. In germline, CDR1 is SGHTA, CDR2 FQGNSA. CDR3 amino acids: CASSLEKGFNQPQHF. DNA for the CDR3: TGTGCCAGCAGCTTAGAAAAGGGGTTCAATCAGCCCCAGCATTTT.

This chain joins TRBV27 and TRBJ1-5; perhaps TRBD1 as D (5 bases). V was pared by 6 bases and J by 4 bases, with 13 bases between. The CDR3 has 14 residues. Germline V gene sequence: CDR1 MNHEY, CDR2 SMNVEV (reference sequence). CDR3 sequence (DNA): TGTGCCAGCAGGAAGGGGAGCGGGAATCAGCCCCAGCATTTT. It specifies CASRKGSGNQPQHF.

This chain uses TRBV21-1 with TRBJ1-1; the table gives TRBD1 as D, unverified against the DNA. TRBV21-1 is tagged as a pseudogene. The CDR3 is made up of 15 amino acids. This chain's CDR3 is CASSRGGQGNTEAFF. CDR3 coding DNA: TGTGCCAGCAGCAGGGGGGGACAGGGGAATACTGAAGCTTTCTTT.

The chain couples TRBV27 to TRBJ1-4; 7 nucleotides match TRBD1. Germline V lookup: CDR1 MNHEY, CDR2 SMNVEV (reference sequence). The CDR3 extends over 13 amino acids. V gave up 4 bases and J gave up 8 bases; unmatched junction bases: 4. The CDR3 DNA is TGTGCCAGCAGTTACCTGGACAGGGAAAAACTGTTTTTT. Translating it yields CASSYLDREKLFF.

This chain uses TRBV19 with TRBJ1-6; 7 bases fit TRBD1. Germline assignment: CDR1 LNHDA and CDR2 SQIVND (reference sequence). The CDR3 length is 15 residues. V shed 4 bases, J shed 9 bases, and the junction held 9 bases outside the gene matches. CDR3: CASSTKTGLGSPLHF. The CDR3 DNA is TGTGCCAGTAGTACGAAGACAGGGTTGGGTTCACCCCTCCACTTT.

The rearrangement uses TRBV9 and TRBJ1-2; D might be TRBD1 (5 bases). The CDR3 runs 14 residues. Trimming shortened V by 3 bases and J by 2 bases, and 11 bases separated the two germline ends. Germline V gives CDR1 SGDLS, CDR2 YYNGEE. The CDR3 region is CASSDRGGNYGYTF. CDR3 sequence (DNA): TGTGCCAGCAGCGACCGCGGGGGGAACTATGGCTACACCTTC.

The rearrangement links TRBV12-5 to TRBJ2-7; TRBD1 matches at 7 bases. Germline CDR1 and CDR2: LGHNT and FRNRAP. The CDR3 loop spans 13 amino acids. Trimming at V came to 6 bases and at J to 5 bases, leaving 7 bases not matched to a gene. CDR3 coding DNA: TGTGCTAGTGGCAAGGACAGGATCCACGAGCAGTACTTC. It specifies CASGKDRIHEQYF.

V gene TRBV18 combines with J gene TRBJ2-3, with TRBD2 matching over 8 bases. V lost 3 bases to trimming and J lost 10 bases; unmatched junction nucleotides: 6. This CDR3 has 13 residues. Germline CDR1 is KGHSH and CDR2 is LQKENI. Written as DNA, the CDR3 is TGTGCCAGCTCACCCAAGCGGGAGTCGCCGCAGTATTTT. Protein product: CASSPKRESPQYF.

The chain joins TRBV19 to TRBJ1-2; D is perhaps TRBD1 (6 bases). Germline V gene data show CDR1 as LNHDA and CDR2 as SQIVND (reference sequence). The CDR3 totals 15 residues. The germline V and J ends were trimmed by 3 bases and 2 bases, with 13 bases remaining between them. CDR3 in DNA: TGTGCCAGTAGTATCGGCAGGGGCTTAAACTATGGCTACACCTTC. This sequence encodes CASSIGRGLNYGYTF.

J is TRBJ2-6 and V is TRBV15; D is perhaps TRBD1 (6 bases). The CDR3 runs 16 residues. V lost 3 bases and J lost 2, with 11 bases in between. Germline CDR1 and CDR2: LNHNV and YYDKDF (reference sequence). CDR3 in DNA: TGTGCCACCAGCAGGGGCAGGGGAGCTGGGGCCAACGTCCTGACTTTC. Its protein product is CATSRGRGAGANVLTF.

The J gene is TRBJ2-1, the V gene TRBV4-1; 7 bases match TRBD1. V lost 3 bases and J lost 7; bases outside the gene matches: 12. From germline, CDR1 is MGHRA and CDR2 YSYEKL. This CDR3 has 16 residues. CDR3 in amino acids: CASSHQRDRFRNEQFF. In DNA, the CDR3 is TGCGCCAGCAGCCACCAAAGGGACAGATTCCGGAATGAGCAGTTCTTC.

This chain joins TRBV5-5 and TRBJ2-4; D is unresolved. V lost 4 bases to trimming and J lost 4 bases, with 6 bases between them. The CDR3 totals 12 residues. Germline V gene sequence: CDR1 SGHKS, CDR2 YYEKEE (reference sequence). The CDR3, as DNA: TGTGCCAGCAGCGGCGGTAAAAACATTCAGTACTTC. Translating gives CASSGGKNIQYF.

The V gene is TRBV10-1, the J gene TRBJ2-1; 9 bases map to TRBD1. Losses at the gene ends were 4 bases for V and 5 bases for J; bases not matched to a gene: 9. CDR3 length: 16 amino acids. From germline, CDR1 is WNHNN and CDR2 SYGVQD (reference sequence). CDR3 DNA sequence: TGCGCCAGCAGTGGGGGGGGGACAGGGACCAACAATGAGCAGTTCTTC. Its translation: CASSGGGTGTNNEQFF.

The CDR3 region has the DNA TGCGCCAGCACAGGGACAGGCTATGGCTACACCTTC. This codes for CASTGTGYGYTF. The chain recombines TRBV10-2 with TRBJ1-2, with 8 bases that match TRBD1. Germline loops: CDR1 WSHSY, CDR2 SAAADI. The CDR3 totals 12 residues. J was trimmed by 4 bases and V by 7 bases; bases with no gene match: 2.

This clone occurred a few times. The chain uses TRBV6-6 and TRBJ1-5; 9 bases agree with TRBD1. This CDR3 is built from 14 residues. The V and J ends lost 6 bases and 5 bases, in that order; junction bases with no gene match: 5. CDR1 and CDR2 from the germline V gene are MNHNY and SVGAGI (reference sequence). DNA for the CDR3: TGTGCCAGCAGACACAGGGGGCAACATCAGCCCCAGCATTTT. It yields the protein CASRHRGQHQPQHF.

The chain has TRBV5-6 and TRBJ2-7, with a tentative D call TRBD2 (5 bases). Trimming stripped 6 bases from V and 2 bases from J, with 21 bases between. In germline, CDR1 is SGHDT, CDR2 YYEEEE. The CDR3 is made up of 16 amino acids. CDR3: CASTTGERMFTYEQYF. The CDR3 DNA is TGTGCCAGCACCACCGGGGAGCGTATGTTTACCTACGAGCAGTACTTC. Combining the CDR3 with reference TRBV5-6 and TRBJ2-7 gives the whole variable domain DAGVTQSPTHLIKTRGQQVTLRCSPKSGHDTVSWYQQALGQGPQFIFQYYEEEERQRGNFPDRFSGHQFPNYSSELNVNALLLGDSALYLCASTTGERMFTYEQYFGPGTRLTVT.

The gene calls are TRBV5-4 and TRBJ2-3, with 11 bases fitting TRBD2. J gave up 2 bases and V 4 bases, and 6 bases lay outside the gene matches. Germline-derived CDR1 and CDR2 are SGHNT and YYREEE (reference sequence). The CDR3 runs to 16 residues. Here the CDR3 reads CASSTVAGGYTDTQYF. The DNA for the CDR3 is TGTGCCAGCAGCACTGTAGCGGGAGGGTACACAGATACGCAGTATTTT.

The CDR3 loop is CASSLAGDRGEAFF. CDR3 nucleotides: TGTGCCAGCAGCTTAGCGGGGGACAGGGGTGAAGCTTTCTTT. This chain joins TRBV7-9 and TRBJ1-1, with TRBD1 matching over 10 bases. Looked up from germline, CDR1 is SEHNR and CDR2 is FQNEAQ (reference sequence). V was pared by 0 bases and J by 7 bases, with 2 bases of the junction left unmatched. The CDR3 runs to 14 residues.

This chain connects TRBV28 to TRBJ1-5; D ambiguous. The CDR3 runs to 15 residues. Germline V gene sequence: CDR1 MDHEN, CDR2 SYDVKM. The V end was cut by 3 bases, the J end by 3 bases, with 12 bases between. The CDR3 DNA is TGTGCCAGCAGTTTTGGCAGCGGTCTCAATCAGCCCCAGCATTTT. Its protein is CASSFGSGLNQPQHF.

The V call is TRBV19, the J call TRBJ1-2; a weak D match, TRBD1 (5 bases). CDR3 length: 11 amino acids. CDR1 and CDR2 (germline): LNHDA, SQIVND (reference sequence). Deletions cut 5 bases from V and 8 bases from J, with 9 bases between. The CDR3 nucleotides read TGTGCCAGTAGTGTCGGGGGGGGCTACACCTTC. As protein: CASSVGGGYTF.